This TCR beta chain is from a study of read filtering for tumor transcriptome and immune sequencing. Molecular barcoded adaptors covering alpha/delta and beta/gamma chains were used on 400 to 450 ng RNA. TCRdb recomputed calls from the reads with MiXCR, one row per CDR3 protein. This table has around 140,000 distinct CDR3 sequences, 13% appearing once. This clonotype was observed a handful of times. This CDR3 is built from 12 residues. V was clipped by 4 bases and J by 2 bases, with 8 bases between them. CDR1 and CDR2 from the germline V gene are SQVTM and ANQGSEA. Sequenced material: a population of CD138-negative cells sorted from bone marrow. The rearrangement links TRBV29-1 to TRBJ1-1; the D is unclear. This sequence originates from a donor aged 40 or older with multiple myeloma. The CDR3 reads CSVGRSNTEAFF. The CDR3 DNA reads as TGCAGCGTTGGCCGGAGTAACACTGAAGCTTTCTTT. Full variable domain (outside the CDR3, taken from reference TRBV29-1 and TRBJ1-1): SAVISQKPSRDICQRGTSLTIQCQVDSQVTMMFWYRQQPGQSLTLIATANQGSEATYESGFVIDKFPISRPNLTFSTLTVSNMSPEDSSIYLCSVGRSNTEAFFGQGTRLTVV.